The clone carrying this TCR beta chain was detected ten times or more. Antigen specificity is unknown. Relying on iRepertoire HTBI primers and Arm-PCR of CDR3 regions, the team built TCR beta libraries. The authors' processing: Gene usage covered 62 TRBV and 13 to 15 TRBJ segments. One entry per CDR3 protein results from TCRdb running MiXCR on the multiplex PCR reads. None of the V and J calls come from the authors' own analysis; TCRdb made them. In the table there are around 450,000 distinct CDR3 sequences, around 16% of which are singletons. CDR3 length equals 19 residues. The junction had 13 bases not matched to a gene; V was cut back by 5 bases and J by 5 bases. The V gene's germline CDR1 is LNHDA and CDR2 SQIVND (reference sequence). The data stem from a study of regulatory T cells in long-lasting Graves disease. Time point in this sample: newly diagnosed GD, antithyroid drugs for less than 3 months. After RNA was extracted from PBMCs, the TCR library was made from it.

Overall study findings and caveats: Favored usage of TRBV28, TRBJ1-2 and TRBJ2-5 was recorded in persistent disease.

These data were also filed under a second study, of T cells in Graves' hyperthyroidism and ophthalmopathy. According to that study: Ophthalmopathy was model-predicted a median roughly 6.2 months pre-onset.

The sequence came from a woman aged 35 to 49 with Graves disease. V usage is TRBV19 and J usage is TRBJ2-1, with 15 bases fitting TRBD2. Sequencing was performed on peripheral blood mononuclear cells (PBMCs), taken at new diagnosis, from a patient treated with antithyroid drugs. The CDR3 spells CASSYTTGLAGGFHNEQFF. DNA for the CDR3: TGTGCCAGTAGTTATACTACGGGACTAGCGGGAGGATTCCACAATGAGCAGTTCTTC.